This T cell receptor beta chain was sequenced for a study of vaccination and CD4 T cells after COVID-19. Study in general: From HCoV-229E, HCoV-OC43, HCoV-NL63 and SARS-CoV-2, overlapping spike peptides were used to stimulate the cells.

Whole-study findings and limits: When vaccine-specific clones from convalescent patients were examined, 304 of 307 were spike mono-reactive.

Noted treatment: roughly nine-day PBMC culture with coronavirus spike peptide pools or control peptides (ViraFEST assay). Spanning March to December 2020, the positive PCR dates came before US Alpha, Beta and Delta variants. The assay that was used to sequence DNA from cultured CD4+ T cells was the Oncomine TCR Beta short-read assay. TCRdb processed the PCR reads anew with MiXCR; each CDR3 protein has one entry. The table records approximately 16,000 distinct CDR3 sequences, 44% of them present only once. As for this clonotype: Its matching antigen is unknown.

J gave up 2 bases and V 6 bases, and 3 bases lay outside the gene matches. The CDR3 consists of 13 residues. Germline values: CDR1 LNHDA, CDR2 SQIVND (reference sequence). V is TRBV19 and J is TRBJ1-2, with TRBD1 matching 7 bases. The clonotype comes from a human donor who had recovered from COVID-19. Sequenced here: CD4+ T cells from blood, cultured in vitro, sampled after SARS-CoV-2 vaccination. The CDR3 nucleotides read TGTGCCAGTAGGACGGGACAGAACTATGGCTACACCTTC. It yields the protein CASRTGQNYGYTF.